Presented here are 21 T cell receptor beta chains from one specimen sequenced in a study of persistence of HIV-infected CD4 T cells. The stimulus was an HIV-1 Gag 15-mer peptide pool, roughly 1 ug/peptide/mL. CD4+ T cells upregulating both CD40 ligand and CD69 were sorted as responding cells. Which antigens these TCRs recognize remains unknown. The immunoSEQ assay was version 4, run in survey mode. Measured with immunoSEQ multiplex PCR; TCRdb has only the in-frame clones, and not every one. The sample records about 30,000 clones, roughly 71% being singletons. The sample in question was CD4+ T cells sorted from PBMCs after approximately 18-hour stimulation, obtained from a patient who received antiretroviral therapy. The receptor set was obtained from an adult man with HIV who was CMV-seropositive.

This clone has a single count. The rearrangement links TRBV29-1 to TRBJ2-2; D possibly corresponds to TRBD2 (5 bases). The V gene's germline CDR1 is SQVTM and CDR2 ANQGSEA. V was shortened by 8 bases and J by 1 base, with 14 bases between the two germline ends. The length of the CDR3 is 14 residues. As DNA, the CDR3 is TGCAGCTTTAGGGTAGGGAGGAACACCGGGGAGCTGTTTTTT. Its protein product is CSFRVGRNTGELFF.

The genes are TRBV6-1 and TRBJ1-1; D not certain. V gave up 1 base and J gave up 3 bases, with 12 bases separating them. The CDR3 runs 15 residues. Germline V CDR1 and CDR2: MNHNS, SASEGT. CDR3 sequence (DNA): TGTGCCAGCAGTGAAGGTGAAGGCCGGTACACTGAAGCTTTCTTT. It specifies CASSEGEGRYTEAFF.

The chain's CDR3 is CASSRRPVGTNSNQPQHF. CDR3 DNA: TGTGCCAGTAGTCGAAGGCCGGTGGGGACAAATAGCAATCAGCCCCAGCATTTT. The chain employs TRBV19 and TRBJ1-5; maybe TRBD1 (6 bases). Germline assignment: CDR1 LNHDA and CDR2 SQIVND (reference sequence). The CDR3 contains 18 residues. The V gene lost 5 bases and the J gene lost 0 bases, with 20 bases spanning the gap.

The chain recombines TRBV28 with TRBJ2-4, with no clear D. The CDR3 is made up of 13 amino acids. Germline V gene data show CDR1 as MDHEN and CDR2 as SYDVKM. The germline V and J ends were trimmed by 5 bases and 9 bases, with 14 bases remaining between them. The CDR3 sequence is CASSLENVGIQYF. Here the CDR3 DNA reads TGTGCCAGCAGTCTGGAGAATGTAGGCATTCAGTACTTC.

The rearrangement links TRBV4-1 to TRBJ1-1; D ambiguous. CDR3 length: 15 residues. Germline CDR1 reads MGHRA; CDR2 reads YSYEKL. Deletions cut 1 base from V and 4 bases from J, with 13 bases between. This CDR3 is CASSQGGRGFTEAFF. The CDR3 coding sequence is TGCGCCAGCAGCCAAGGGGGTCGGGGATTCACTGAAGCTTTCTTT.

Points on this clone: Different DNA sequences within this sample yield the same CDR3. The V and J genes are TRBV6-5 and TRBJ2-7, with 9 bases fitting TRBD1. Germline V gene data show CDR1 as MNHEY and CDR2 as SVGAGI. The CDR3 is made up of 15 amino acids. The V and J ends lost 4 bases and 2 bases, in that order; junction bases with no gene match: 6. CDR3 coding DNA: TGTGCCAGCAGTTCCCCGGGACAGGGTACCTACGAGCAGTACTTC. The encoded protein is CASSSPGQGTYEQYF.

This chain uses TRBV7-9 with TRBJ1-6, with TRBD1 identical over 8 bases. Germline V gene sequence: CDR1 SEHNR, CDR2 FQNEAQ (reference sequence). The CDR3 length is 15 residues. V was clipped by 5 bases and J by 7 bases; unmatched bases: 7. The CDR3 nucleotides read TGTGCCAGCAGCACAGGGGGAGCGAAGAATTCACCCCTCCACTTT. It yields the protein CASSTGGAKNSPLHF.

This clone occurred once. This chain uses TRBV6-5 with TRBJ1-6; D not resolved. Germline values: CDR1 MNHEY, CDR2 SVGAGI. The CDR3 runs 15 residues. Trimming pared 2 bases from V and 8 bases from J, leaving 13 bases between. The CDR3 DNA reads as TGTGCCAGCAGTTACCCAAGTTGGGGAGATTCACCCCTCCACTTT. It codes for CASSYPSWGDSPLHF.

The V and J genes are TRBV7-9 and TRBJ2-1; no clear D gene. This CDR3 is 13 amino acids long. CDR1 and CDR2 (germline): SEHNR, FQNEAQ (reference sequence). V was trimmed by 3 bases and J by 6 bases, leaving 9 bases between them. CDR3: CASSLGAGNEQFF. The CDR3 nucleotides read TGTGCCAGCAGCTTGGGCGCCGGCAATGAGCAGTTCTTC.

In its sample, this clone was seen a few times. The CDR3 DNA sequence: TGCGCCAGCAGCTTGGGTGTTAAAGGGGATACGCAGTATTTT. Translating gives CASSLGVKGDTQYF. V usage is TRBV5-1 and J usage is TRBJ2-3, with D hard to call. There are 14 residues in the CDR3. Trimming left V 0 bases short and J 6 bases short, with 11 bases between. Germline V gives CDR1 SGHRS, CDR2 YFSETQ.

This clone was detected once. The CDR3 DNA sequence: TGTGCCAGCAGGAGAGGACAGTCTAATGAGCAGTTCTTC. This sequence encodes CASRRGQSNEQFF. The rearrangement uses TRBV27 and TRBJ2-1, with D maybe TRBD1 (6 bases). This CDR3 is 13 amino acids long. V was clipped by 6 bases and J by 7 bases, with 13 bases between them. Germline CDR1 reads MNHEY; CDR2 reads SMNVEV (reference sequence).

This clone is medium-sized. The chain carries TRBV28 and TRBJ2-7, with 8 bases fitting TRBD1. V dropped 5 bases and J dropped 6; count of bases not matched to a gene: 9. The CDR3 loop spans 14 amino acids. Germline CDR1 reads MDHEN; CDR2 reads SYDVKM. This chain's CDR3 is CASSAAGQGGEQYF. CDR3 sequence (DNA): TGTGCCAGCAGTGCCGCCGGACAGGGAGGCGAGCAGTACTTC.

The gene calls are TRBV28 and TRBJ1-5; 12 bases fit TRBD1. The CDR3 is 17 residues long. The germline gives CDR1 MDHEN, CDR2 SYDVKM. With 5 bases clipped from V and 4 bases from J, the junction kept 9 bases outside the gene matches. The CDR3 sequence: CASSVSGTGGTNQPQHF. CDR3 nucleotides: TGTGCCAGCAGTGTCTCCGGGACAGGGGGCACAAATCAGCCCCAGCATTTT.

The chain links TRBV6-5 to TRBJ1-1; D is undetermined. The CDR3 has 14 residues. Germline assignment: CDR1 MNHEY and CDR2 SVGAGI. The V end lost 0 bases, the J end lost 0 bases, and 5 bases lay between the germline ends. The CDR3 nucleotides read TGTGCCAGCAGTTACTCGGCCTTGAACACTGAAGCTTTCTTT. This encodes CASSYSALNTEAFF.

CDR3 sequence (DNA): TGTGCCAGTTCCGGACAGTTGAACACTGAAGCTTTCTTT. Protein product: CASSGQLNTEAFF. The chain recombines TRBV19 with TRBJ1-1; tentative D call: TRBD1 (6 bases). Per germline, CDR1 LNHDA and CDR2 SQIVND (reference sequence). The germline V and J ends were trimmed by 8 bases and 0 bases, with 10 bases remaining between them. The CDR3 length is 13 residues.

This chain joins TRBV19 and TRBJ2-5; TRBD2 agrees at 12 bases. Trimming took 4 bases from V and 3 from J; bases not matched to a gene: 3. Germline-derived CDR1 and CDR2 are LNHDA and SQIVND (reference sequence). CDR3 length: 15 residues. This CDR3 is CASSTRTSGEETQYF. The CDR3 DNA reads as TGTGCCAGTAGTACCCGGACTAGCGGGGAAGAGACCCAGTACTTC.

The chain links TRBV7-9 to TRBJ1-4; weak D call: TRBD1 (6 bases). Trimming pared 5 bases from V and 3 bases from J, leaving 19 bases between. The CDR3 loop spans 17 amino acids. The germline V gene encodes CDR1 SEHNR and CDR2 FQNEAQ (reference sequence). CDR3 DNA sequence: TGTGCCAGCAGCCCAAGACGCGGGGGCTGGGCTAATGAAAAACTGTTTTTT. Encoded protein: CASSPRRGGWANEKLFF. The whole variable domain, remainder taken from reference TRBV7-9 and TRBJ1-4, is DTGVSQNPRHKITKRGQNVTFRCDPISEHNRLYWYRQTLGQGPEFLTYFQNEAQLEKSRLLSDRFSAERPKGSFSTLEIQRTEQGDSAMYLCASSPRRGGWANEKLFFGSGTQLSVL.

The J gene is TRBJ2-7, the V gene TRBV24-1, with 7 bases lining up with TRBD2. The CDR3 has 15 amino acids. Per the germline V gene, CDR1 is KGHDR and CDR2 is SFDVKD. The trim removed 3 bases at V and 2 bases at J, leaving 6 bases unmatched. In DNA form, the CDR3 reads TGTGCCACCAGTGATAGTAGGACTAGGACCTACGAGCAGTACTTC. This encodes CATSDSRTRTYEQYF.

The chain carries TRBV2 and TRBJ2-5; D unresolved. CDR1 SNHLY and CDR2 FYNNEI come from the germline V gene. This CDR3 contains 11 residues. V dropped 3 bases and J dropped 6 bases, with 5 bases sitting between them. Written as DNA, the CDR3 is TGTGCCAGCAGTGAGGGGAAGACCCAGTACTTC. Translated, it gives CASSEGKTQYF.

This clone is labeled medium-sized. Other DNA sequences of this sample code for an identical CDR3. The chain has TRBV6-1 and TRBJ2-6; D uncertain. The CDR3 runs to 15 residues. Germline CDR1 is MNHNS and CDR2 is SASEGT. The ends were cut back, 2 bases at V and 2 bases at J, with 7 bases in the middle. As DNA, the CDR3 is TGTGCCAGCAGTGAATTCCCAACTGGGGCCAACGTCCTGACTTTC. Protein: CASSEFPTGANVLTF.

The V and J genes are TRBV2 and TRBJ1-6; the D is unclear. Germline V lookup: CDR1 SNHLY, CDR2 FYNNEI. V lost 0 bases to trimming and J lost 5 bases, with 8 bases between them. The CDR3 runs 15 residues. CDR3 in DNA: TGTGCCAGCAGTGAAGCTTGGGGAAATAATTCACCCCTCCACTTT. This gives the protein CASSEAWGNNSPLHF.